Here is one TCR beta chain with its context. Its antigen is not known. This sample is drawn from a study of identical twins. Study findings and constraints: Conclusions were based on cross-sectional statistical analysis, without following the same donors. With abundant cord blood beta clonotypes, insertions were fewer; memory repertoires showed no such pattern.

Using its own MiXCR run on the 5' RACE reads, TCRdb lists one record per CDR3 protein. The sample lists around 290,000 distinct CDR3 sequences, 9.5% seen once, with around 7.1% in the top ten. The junction had 7 bases not matched to a gene; V was cut back by 5 bases and J by 6 bases. CDR3 size: 14 residues. Germline-derived CDR1 and CDR2 are PRHDT and FYEKMQ (reference sequence). The sample was also linked to a second study, of yellow fever vaccine responses in identical twins.

Input material: CD8+ T cells sorted from blood. The clonotype originates from a woman between 18 and 29 years old in good health. The chain links TRBV13 to TRBJ2-7; TRBD2 agrees at 10 bases. The CDR3 region is CASSLAGVVSEQYF. For the CDR3, the DNA is TGTGCCAGCAGCCTAGCGGGAGTTGTGAGCGAGCAGTACTTC. Complete variable domain (other parts from reference TRBV13 and TRBJ2-7): AAGVIQSPRHLIKEKRETATLKCYPIPRHDTVYWYQQGPGQDPQFLISFYEKMQSDKGSIPDRFSAQQFSDYHSELNMSSLELGDSALYFCASSLAGVVSEQYFGPGTRLTVT.